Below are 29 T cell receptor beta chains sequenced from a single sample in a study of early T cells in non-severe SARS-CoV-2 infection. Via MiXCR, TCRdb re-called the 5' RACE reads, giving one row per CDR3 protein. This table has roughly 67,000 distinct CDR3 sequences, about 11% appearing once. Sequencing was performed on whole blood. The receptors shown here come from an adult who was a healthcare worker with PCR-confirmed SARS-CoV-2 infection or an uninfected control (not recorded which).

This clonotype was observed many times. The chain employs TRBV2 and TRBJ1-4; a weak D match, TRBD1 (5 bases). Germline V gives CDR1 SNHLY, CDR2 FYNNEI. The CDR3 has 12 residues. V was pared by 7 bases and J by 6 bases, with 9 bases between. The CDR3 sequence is CASTGEDEKLFF. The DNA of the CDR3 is TGTGCCAGCACGGGGGAGGATGAAAAACTGTTTTTT.

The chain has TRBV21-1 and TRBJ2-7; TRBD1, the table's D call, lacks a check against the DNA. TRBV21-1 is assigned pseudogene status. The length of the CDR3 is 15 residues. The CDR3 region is CASSMSRLTAYEQYF. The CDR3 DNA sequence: TGTGCCAGCAGCATGTCCAGACTAACTGCCTACGAGCAGTACTTC.

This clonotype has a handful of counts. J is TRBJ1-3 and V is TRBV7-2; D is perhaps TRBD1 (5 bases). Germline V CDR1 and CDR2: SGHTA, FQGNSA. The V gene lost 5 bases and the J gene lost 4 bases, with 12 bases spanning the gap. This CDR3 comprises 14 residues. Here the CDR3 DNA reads TGTGCCAGCAGCCGTGGCGCAGGGGGAAACACCATATATTTT. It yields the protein CASSRGAGGNTIYF.

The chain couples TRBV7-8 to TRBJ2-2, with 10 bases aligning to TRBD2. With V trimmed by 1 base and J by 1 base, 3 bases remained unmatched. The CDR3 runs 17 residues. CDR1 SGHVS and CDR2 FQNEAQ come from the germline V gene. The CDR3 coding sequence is TGTGCCAGCAGCTTAGTCGCTAGCGGGAGGAACACCGGGGAGCTGTTTTTT. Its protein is CASSLVASGRNTGELFF.

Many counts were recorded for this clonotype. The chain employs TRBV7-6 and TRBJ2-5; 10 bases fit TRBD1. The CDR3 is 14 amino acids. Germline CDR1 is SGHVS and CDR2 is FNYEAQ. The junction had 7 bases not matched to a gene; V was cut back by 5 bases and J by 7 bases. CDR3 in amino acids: CASSQGTGERTQYF. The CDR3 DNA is TGTGCCAGCAGCCAGGGGACAGGGGAGAGGACCCAGTACTTC.

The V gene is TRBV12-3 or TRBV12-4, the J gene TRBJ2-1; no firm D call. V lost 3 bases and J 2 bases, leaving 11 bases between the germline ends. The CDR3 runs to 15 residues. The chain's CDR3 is CASSFSLGPYNEQFF. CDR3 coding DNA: TGTGCCAGCAGTTTTAGCTTAGGGCCCTACAATGAGCAGTTCTTC.

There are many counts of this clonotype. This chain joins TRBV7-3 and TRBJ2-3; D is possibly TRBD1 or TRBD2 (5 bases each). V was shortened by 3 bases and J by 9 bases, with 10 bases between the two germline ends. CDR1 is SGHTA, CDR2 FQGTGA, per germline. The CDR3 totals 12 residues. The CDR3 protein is CASSLNGGTQYF. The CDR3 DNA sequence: TGTGCCAGCAGCTTGAATGGGGGAACGCAGTATTTT.

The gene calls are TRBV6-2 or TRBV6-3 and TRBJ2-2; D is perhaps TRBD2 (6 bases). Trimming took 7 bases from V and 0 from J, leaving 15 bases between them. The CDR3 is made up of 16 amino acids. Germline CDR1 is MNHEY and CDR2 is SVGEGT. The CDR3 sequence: CASTRRTIANTGELFF. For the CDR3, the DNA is TGTGCCAGCACCCGGCGGACTATAGCGAACACCGGGGAGCTGTTTTTT.

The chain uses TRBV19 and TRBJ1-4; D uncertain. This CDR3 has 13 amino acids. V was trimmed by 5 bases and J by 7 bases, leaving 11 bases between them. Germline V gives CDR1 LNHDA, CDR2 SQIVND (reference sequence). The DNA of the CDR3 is TGTGCCAGTAGTGGTACGGCCGGTGAAAAACTGTTTTTT. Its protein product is CASSGTAGEKLFF.

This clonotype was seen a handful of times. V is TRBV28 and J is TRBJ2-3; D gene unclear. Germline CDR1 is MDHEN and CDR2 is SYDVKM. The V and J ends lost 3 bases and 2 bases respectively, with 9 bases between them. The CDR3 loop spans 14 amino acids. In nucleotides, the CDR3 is TGTGCCAGCAGTTTGGGCAGAGCCACAGATACGCAGTATTTT. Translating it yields CASSLGRATDTQYF.

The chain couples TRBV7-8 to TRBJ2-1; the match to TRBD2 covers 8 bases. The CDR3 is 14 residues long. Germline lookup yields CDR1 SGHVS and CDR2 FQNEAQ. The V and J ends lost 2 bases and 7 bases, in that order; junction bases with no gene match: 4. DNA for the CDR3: TGTGCCAGCAGCTTACAGCGGGAGCGGAATGAGCAGTTCTTC. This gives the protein CASSLQRERNEQFF.

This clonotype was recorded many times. The CDR3 sequence is CASSQGSADTQYF. In nucleotides, the CDR3 is TGTGCCAGCAGCCAAGGTAGCGCAGATACGCAGTATTTT. The chain uses TRBV3-1 and TRBJ2-3, with a possible D match to TRBD2 (5 bases). The CDR3 has 13 amino acids. Germline-derived CDR1 and CDR2 are LGHDT and YNNKEL (reference sequence). The ends were cut back, 1 base at V and 4 bases at J, with 6 bases in the middle.

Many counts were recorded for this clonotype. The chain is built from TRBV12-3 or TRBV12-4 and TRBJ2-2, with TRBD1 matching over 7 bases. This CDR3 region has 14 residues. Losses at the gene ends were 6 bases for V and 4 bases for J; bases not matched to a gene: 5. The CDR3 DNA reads TGTGCCAGCAGGCGGACAGGCAGCACCGGGGAGCTGTTTTTT. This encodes CASRRTGSTGELFF.

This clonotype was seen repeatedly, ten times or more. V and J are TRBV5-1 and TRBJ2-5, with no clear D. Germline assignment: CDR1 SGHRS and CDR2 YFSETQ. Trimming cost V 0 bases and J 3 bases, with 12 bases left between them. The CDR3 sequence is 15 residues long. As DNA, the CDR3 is TGCGCCAGCAGCTTGGCCGCTTCTAGTGAAGAGACCCAGTACTTC. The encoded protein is CASSLAASSEETQYF.

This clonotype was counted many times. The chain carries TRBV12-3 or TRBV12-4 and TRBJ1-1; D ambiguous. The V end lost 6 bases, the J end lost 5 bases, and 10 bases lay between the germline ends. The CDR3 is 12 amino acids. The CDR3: CASRTGVTEAFF. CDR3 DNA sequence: TGTGCCAGCAGGACCGGGGTTACTGAAGCTTTCTTT.

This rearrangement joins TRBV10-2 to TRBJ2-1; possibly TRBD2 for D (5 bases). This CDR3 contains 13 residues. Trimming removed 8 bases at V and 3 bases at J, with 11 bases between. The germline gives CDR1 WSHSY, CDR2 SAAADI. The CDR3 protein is CASLMTNYNEQFF. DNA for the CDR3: TGCGCCAGCCTAATGACTAACTACAATGAGCAGTTCTTC.

The CDR3 DNA reads TGTGACCCAAGCGGGAATGAAAAACTGTTTTTT. This gives the protein CDPSGNEKLFF. The chain carries TRBV21-1 and TRBJ1-4. TRBV21-1 is marked as a pseudogene. This CDR3 comprises 11 residues.

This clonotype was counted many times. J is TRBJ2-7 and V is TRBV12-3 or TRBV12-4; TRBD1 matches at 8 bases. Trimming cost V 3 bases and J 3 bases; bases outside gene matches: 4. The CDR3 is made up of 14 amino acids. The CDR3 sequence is CASSFEQGGYEQYF. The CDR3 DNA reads TGTGCCAGCAGTTTTGAACAGGGGGGCTACGAGCAGTACTTC.

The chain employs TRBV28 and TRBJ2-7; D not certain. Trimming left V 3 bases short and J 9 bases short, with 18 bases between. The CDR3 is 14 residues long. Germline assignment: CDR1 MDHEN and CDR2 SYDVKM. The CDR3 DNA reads TGTGCCAGCAGTTTGGGTCCCTATCCCACTGTGCAGTACTTC. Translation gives CASSLGPYPTVQYF.

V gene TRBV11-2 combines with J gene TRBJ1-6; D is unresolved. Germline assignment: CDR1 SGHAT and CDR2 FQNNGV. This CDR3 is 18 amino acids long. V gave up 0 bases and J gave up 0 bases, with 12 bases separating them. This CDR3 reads CASSLDVGPRSYNSPLHF. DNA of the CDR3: TGTGCCAGCAGCTTAGATGTCGGGCCGCGCTCCTATAATTCACCCCTCCACTTT.

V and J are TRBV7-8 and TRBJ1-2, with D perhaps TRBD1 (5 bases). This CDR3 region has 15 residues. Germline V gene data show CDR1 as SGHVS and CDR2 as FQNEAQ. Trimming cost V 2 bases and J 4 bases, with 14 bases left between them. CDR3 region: CASSLYQRGGYGYTF. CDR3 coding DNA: TGTGCCAGCAGCTTATATCAACGCGGGGGCTATGGCTACACCTTC.

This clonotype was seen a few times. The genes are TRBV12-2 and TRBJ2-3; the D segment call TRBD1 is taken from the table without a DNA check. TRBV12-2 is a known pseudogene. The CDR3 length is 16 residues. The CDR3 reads CASRLRRGRGTDTQYF. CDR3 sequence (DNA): TGTGCAAGTCGCTTAAGAAGGGGCCGTGGCACAGATACGCAGTATTTT.

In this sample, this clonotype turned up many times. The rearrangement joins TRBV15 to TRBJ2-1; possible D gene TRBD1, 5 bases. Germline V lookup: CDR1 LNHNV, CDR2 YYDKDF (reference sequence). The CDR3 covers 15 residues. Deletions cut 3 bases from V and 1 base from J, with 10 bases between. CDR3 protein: CATSREQESYNEQFF. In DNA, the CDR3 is TGTGCCACCAGCAGGGAACAGGAGTCCTACAATGAGCAGTTCTTC.

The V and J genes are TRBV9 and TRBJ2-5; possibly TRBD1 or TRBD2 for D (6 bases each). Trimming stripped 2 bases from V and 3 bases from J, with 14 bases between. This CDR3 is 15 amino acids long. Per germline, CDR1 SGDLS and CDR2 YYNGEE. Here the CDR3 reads CASSVGGGAEETQYF. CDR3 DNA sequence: TGTGCCAGCAGCGTGGGGGGCGGCGCGGAAGAGACCCAGTACTTC.

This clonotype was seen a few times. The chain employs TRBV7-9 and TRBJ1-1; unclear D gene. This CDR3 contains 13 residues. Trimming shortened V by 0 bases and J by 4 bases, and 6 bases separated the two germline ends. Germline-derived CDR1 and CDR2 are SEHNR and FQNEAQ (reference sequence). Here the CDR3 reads CASSLAKGTEAFF. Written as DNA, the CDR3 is TGTGCCAGCAGCTTAGCTAAAGGCACTGAAGCTTTCTTT.

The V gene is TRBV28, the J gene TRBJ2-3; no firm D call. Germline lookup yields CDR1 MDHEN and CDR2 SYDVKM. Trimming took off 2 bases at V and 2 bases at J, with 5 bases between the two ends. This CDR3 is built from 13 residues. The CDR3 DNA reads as TGTGCCAGCAGTTTACCCCCCACAGATACGCAGTATTTT. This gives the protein CASSLPPTDTQYF.

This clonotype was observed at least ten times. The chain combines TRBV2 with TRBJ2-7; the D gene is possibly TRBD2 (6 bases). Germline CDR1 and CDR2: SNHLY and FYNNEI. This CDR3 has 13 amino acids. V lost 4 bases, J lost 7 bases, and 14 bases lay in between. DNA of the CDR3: TGTGCCAGCAGTGGGGAGGACTGGCGGGAGCAGTACTTC. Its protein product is CASSGEDWREQYF.

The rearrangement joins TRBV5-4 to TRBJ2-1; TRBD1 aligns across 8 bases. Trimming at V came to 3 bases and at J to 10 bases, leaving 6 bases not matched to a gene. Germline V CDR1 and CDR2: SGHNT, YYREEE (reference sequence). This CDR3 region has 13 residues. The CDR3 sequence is CASSSDRAGEQFF. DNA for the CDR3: TGTGCCAGCAGCTCGGACAGGGCGGGAGAGCAGTTCTTC.

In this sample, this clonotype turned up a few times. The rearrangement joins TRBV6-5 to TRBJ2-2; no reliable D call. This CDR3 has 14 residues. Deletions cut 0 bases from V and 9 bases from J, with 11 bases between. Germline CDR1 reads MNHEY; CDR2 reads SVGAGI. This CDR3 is CASSYSTRMRELFF. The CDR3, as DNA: TGTGCCAGCAGTTACTCGACTCGAATGCGGGAGCTGTTTTTT.